Shown below are 26 T cell receptor beta chains from a single sample sequenced in a study of cytomegalovirus exposure and HLA in healthy donors. Primers: 60 Vbeta forward and 13 Jbeta reverse. The method was immunoSEQ multiplex PCR; TCRdb's version includes in-frame clones alone and lacks a portion of them. The data show some 150,000 clones, roughly 76% seen once. The specimen sequenced was PBMCs. The receptor source for this set is a woman under 30 in good health and CMV-seropositive.

J is TRBJ1-2 and V is TRBV6-1, with no clear D. From germline, CDR1 is MNHNS and CDR2 SASEGT. V was trimmed by 3 bases and J by 0 bases, leaving 14 bases between them. This CDR3 region has 16 residues. The CDR3 DNA reads TGTGCCAGCAGTGAGCTCCTGACGGGAGCTAACTATGGCTACACCTTC. Translation: CASSELLTGANYGYTF.

CDR3 loop: CASSPVRDEFSPLHF. CDR3 DNA sequence: TGTGCCAGCTCACCAGTGAGGGATGAATTTTCACCCCTCCACTTT. This chain uses TRBV18 with TRBJ1-6; D gene uncertain. This CDR3 region has 15 residues. Germline V gives CDR1 KGHSH, CDR2 LQKENI. V dropped 2 bases and J dropped 9 bases, with 14 bases sitting between them.

The V and J genes are TRBV15 and TRBJ2-3; 8 bases align to TRBD2. CDR3 length equals 18 residues. The V gene end was trimmed by 0 bases and the J gene end by 2 bases; junction bases not matched to a gene: 10. From germline, CDR1 is LNHNV and CDR2 YYDKDF (reference sequence). The CDR3 bases are TGTGCCACCAGCAGAGATCTTCCTAAGCGGGAGATCACAGATACGCAGTATTTT. Protein: CATSRDLPKREITDTQYF.

The CDR3 DNA follows: TGTGCCAGCAGCCAACTCATGGCGGCTGAAGCTTTCTTT. The encoded protein is CASSQLMAAEAFF. The V call is TRBV14, the J call TRBJ1-1, with D unresolved. Germline CDR1 reads SGHDN; CDR2 reads FVKESK. This CDR3 comprises 13 residues. The germline V and J ends were trimmed by 2 bases and 6 bases, with 10 bases remaining between them. The whole variable domain, filled in from reference TRBV14 and TRBJ1-1, reads EAGVTQFPSHSVIEKGQTVTLRCDPISGHDNLYWYRRVMGKEIKFLLHFVKESKQDESGMPNNRFLAERTGGTYSTLKVQPAELEDSGVYFCASSQLMAAEAFFGQGTRLTVV.

The rearrangement joins TRBV6-1 to TRBJ2-7, with D tentatively TRBD1 (5 bases). The CDR3 consists of 11 residues. CDR1 and CDR2 from the germline V gene are MNHNS and SASEGT. Trimming took off 8 bases at V and 6 bases at J, with 11 bases between the two ends. The DNA of the CDR3 is TGTGCCAGCCGGGCAGGGCTCGAGCAGTACTTC. Residues: CASRAGLEQYF.

This rearrangement joins TRBV13 to TRBJ2-7; 11 nucleotides agree with TRBD1. Germline CDR1 and CDR2: PRHDT and FYEKMQ (reference sequence). The V and J ends lost 4 bases and 3 bases, in that order; junction bases with no gene match: 5. The CDR3 sequence is 15 residues long. The CDR3 DNA reads as TGTGCCAGCAGCTCCGGACAGGGGGCTGACTACGAGCAGTACTTC. It codes for CASSSGQGADYEQYF.

The chain has TRBV29-1 and TRBJ1-1, with D maybe TRBD1 (5 bases). The V end lost 6 bases, the J end lost 6 bases, and 11 bases lay between the germline ends. The germline CDR1 and CDR2 sequences are SQVTM and ANQGSEA. The CDR3 consists of 11 residues. This CDR3 is CSVLDKPEAFF. In DNA, the CDR3 is TGCAGCGTCCTGGACAAGCCTGAAGCTTTCTTT.

The gene calls are TRBV30 and TRBJ1-2; 8 nucleotides align to TRBD1. Germline V gene sequence: CDR1 GTSNPN, CDR2 SVGIG (reference sequence). There are 13 residues in the CDR3. Trimming took 4 bases from V and 8 from J; bases not matched to a gene: 9. The CDR3 protein is CAWKIQGARGYTF. CDR3 DNA sequence: TGTGCCTGGAAAATCCAGGGGGCTAGGGGCTACACCTTC.

This rearrangement joins TRBV7-2 to TRBJ2-7; 11 nucleotides match TRBD2. The CDR3 runs 15 residues. Germline CDR1 SGHTA, CDR2 FQGNSA. J gave up 5 bases and V 4 bases, and 7 bases lay outside the gene matches. This CDR3 reads CASSSIAGGLNEQYF. CDR3 sequence (DNA): TGTGCCAGCAGCTCTATAGCGGGGGGGCTTAACGAGCAGTACTTC. The entire variable domain, with the rest obtained from reference TRBV7-2 and TRBJ2-7, is as follows: GAGVSQSPSNKVTEKGKDVELRCDPISGHTALYWYRQSLGQGLEFLIYFQGNSAPDKSGLPSDRFSAERTGGSVSTLTIQRTQQEDSAVYLCASSSIAGGLNEQYFGPGTRLTVT.

This chain connects TRBV2 to TRBJ1-5; 7 bases are a match to TRBD1. This CDR3 comprises 14 residues. With 7 bases clipped from V and 6 bases from J, the junction kept 9 bases outside the gene matches. Germline V gene lookup returns CDR1 SNHLY and CDR2 FYNNEI. The CDR3 coding sequence is TGTGCCAGCACCCAACAGGGGCGAGGTCAGCCCCAGCATTTT. Amino acids: CASTQQGRGQPQHF.

This clone was seen a single time. V usage is TRBV5-4 and J usage is TRBJ1-4; D is unresolved. Trimming left V 2 bases short and J 4 bases short, with 12 bases between. In germline, CDR1 is SGHNT, CDR2 YYREEE (reference sequence). The CDR3 totals 15 residues. The DNA for the CDR3 is TGTGCCAGCAGCTTCGGAGCCATCGGTAATGAAAAACTGTTTTTT. Translation gives CASSFGAIGNEKLFF. The full variable domain, with the rest looked up from reference TRBV5-4 and TRBJ1-4, is ETGVTQSPTHLIKTRGQQVTLRCSSQSGHNTVSWYQQALGQGPQFIFQYYREEENGRGNFPPRFSGLQFPNYSSELNVNALELDDSALYLCASSFGAIGNEKLFFGSGTQLSVL.

This clone was counted only a few times. The chain joins TRBV19 to TRBJ1-4, with a possible D match to TRBD1 (5 bases). This CDR3 spans 13 amino acids. Germline CDR1 LNHDA, CDR2 SQIVND (reference sequence). V lost 11 bases, J lost 5 bases, and 15 bases lay in between. The CDR3 reads CAAGRVVNEKLFF. The DNA of the CDR3 is TGTGCCGCAGGCAGGGTCGTAAATGAAAAACTGTTTTTT.

The chain combines TRBV6-1 with TRBJ2-1; 7 bases match TRBD1. The CDR3 runs 16 residues. The V segment lost 6 bases and the J segment 4 bases; nucleotides outside the gene matches: 12. CDR1 and CDR2 (germline): MNHNS, SASEGT. The CDR3 nucleotides are TGTGCCAGCAGCGAATTACAGGGGATCGATTACAATGAGCAGTTCTTC. This sequence encodes CASSELQGIDYNEQFF.

The chain uses TRBV2 and TRBJ2-3; D gene unclear. The CDR3 totals 16 residues. The V end lost 5 bases, the J end lost 1 base, and 16 bases lay between the germline ends. Germline V CDR1 and CDR2: SNHLY, FYNNEI. CDR3 coding DNA: TGTGCCAGCAGTCCCCGAGTGAGCGCGGGCACAGATACGCAGTATTTT. Amino acid sequence: CASSPRVSAGTDTQYF.

V is TRBV7-6 and J is TRBJ1-1, with a weak D call TRBD1 (6 bases). V was trimmed by 6 bases and J by 1 base, leaving 15 bases between them. The V gene's germline CDR1 is SGHVS and CDR2 FNYEAQ. The CDR3 contains 15 residues. The CDR3 DNA is TGTGCCAGCAGGGCCACCGGGACACCGAACACTGAAGCTTTCTTT. Translation gives CASRATGTPNTEAFF.

The V call is TRBV5-6, the J call TRBJ1-6; D is possibly TRBD1 (5 bases). The CDR3 totals 14 residues. Per germline, CDR1 SGHDT and CDR2 YYEEEE. V lost 0 bases, J lost 7 bases, and 8 bases lay in between. The chain's CDR3 is CASSLGGVNSPLHF. The DNA of the CDR3 is TGTGCCAGCAGCTTGGGGGGCGTGAATTCACCCCTCCACTTT. The whole variable domain, remainder taken from reference TRBV5-6 and TRBJ1-6, is DAGVTQSPTHLIKTRGQQVTLRCSPKSGHDTVSWYQQALGQGPQFIFQYYEEEERQRGNFPDRFSGHQFPNYSSELNVNALLLGDSALYLCASSLGGVNSPLHFGNGTRLTVT.

J is TRBJ2-3 and V is TRBV12-5; possible D gene TRBD1, 6 bases. CDR1 LGHNT and CDR2 FRNRAP come from the germline V gene. The V gene lost 2 bases and the J gene lost 1 base, with 13 bases spanning the gap. The length of the CDR3 is 16 residues. In DNA, the CDR3 is TGTGCTAGTGGTTTGTCAGGGGCGCGACGCACAGATACGCAGTATTTT. It translates to CASGLSGARRTDTQYF.

This rearrangement joins TRBV28 to TRBJ2-5; D gene unclear. The end of the DNA is better explained by TRBJ2-7, so the J call may be wrong. Germline assignment: CDR1 MDHEN and CDR2 SYDVKM. This CDR3 spans 15 amino acids. The CDR3 sequence is CASSATSASSYEQYF. Here the CDR3 DNA reads TGTGCCAGCAGTGCGACATCGGCAAGCTCCTACGAGCAGTACTTC.

V is TRBV12-2 and J is TRBJ2-7; TRBD2 is the table's D call, not checked against the DNA. TRBV12-2 counts as a pseudogene. The CDR3 contains 19 residues. CDR3 amino acids: CASRRGGVRGAVASYEQYF. Written as DNA, the CDR3 is TGTGCAAGTCGACGAGGGGGGGTAAGGGGCGCGGTAGCAAGCTACGAGCAGTACTTC.

V usage is TRBV19 and J usage is TRBJ2-7; 13 nucleotides match TRBD2. This CDR3 is built from 15 residues. In germline, CDR1 is LNHDA, CDR2 SQIVND (reference sequence). J gave up 2 bases and V 6 bases, and 4 bases lay outside the gene matches. The CDR3 protein is CASSPGTSGAYEQYF. The CDR3 DNA sequence: TGTGCCAGTAGCCCGGGGACTAGCGGGGCCTACGAGCAGTACTTC.

This clone was counted between two and nine times. This rearrangement joins TRBV30 to TRBJ1-1, with 9 bases identical to TRBD1. Germline V gene sequence: CDR1 GTSNPN, CDR2 SVGIG (reference sequence). CDR3 length equals 13 residues. J was trimmed by 0 bases and V by 6 bases; bases with no gene match: 2. CDR3 amino acids: CACDRGMNTEAFF. In DNA form, the CDR3 reads TGTGCCTGTGACAGGGGGATGAACACTGAAGCTTTCTTT. Looking up the rest from reference TRBV30 and TRBJ1-1 gives the full variable domain: SQTIHQWPATLVQPVGSPLSLECTVEGTSNPNLYWYRQAAGRGLQLLFYSVGIGQISSEVPQNLSASRPQDRQFILSSKKLLLSDSGFYLCACDRGMNTEAFFGQGTRLTVV.

This clone came up once. The chain recombines TRBV13 with TRBJ2-2, with 11 nucleotides matching TRBD2. Germline lookup yields CDR1 PRHDT and CDR2 FYEKMQ (reference sequence). This CDR3 comprises 17 residues. J was trimmed by 9 bases and V by 5 bases; bases with no gene match: 14. CDR3 amino acids: CASSLSGGAILARELFF. The CDR3 DNA reads as TGTGCCAGCAGCCTTAGCGGGGGGGCCATTCTGGCGCGGGAGCTGTTTTTT.

The V gene is TRBV5-1, the J gene TRBJ2-1, with 7 bases fitting TRBD1. The germline CDR1 and CDR2 sequences are SGHRS and YFSETQ. V dropped 1 base and J dropped 7; count of bases not matched to a gene: 5. The CDR3 is 14 residues long. The CDR3 DNA reads as TGCGCCAGCAGCTTGAAGGGGGCGCCTAATGAGCAGTTCTTC. It yields the protein CASSLKGAPNEQFF.

The gene calls are TRBV9 and TRBJ1-2; unclear D gene. The CDR3 totals 12 residues. CDR1 and CDR2 (germline): SGDLS, YYNGEE. V shed 7 bases and J shed 1 base, with 8 bases lying between them. This chain's CDR3 is CASQDYNYGYTF. In nucleotides, the CDR3 is TGTGCCAGCCAGGATTATAACTATGGCTACACCTTC.

This chain connects TRBV5-1 to TRBJ1-2, with 7 positions matching TRBD1. Trimming removed 4 bases from V and 2 bases from J; junction bases left unmatched: 8. Germline lookup yields CDR1 SGHRS and CDR2 YFSETQ. The length of the CDR3 is 15 residues. CDR3 in DNA: TGCGCCAGCAGCCGACCCGGACAGGCGAACTATGGCTACACCTTC. It translates to CASSRPGQANYGYTF.

The chain recombines TRBV5-1 with TRBJ1-3; D is unclear. Germline-derived CDR1 and CDR2 are SGHRS and YFSETQ. The CDR3 loop spans 15 amino acids. V was cut by 0 bases and J by 0 bases, with 7 bases left in between. The DNA for the CDR3 is TGCGCCAGCAGCTTGGACGGTATCTCTGGAAACACCATATATTTT. It yields the protein CASSLDGISGNTIYF.